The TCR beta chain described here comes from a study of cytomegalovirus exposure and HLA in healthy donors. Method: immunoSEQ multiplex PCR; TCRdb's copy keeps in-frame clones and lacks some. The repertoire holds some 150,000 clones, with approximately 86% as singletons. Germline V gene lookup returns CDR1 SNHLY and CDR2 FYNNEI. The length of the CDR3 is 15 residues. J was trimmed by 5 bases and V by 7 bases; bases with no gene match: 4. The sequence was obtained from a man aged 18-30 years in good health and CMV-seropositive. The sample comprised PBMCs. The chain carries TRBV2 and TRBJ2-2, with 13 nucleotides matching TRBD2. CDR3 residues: CASNGLAGVTGELFF. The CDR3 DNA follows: TGTGCCAGCAATGGACTAGCGGGAGTAACCGGGGAGCTGTTTTTT.